These 3 T cell receptor beta chains share one sample of origin, sequenced in a study of T cell responses to AZD1222 COVID-19 vaccine. Sequencing used immunoSEQ multiplex PCR; TCRdb keeps in-frame clones, though not all of them. The data hold roughly 60,000 clones, with roughly 80% observed a single time. Specimen: peripheral blood, collected 28 days after the second AZD1222 dose. The source is an adult who received the AZD1222 COVID-19 vaccine.

The chain recombines TRBV25-1 with TRBJ1-5, with D hard to call. The CDR3 has 12 amino acids. Germline assignment: CDR1 MGHDK and CDR2 SYGVNS. The ends were cut back, 4 bases at V and 3 bases at J, with 4 bases in the middle. In DNA form, the CDR3 reads TGTGCCAGCAGTGGTCCCAATCAGCCCCAGCATTTT. This sequence encodes CASSGPNQPQHF. Full variable domain (remainder filled in from reference TRBV25-1 and TRBJ1-5): EADIYQTPRYLVIGTGKKITLECSQTMGHDKMYWYQQDPGMELHLIHYSYGVNSTEKGDLSSESTVSRIRTEHFPLTLESARPSHTSQYLCASSGPNQPQHFGDGTRLSIL.

The chain joins TRBV24-1 to TRBJ2-6; 7 bases fit TRBD2. Germline lookup yields CDR1 KGHDR and CDR2 SFDVKD. The CDR3 loop spans 16 amino acids. The ends lost 4 bases at V and 0 bases at J; junction bases unmatched: 2. The CDR3 DNA is TGTGCCACCAGTGACCCGGGGGGCTCTGGGGCCAACGTCCTGACTTTC. It encodes CATSDPGGSGANVLTF.

CDR3 protein: CASRRGLNTEAFF. CDR3 nucleotide sequence: TGTGCCAGCAGGCGGGGGCTTAACACTGAAGCTTTCTTT. The V gene is TRBV6-1, the J gene TRBJ1-1; D might be TRBD1 (6 bases). Germline CDR1 reads MNHNS; CDR2 reads SASEGT. The CDR3 is made up of 13 amino acids. V lost 6 bases, J lost 2 bases, and 10 bases lay in between.